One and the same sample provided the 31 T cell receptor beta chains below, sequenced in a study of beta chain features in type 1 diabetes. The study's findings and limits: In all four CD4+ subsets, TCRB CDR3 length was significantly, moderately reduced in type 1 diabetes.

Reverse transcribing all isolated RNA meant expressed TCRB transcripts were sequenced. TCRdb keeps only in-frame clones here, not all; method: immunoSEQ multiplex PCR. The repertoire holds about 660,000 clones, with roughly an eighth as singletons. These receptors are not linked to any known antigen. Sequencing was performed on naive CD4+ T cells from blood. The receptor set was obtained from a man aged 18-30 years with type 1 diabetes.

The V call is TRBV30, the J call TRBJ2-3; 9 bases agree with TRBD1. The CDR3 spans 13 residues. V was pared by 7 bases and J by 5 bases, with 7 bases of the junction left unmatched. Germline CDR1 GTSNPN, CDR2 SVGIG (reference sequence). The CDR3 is CALVQGAVDTQYF. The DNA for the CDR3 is TGTGCCTTAGTACAGGGGGCCGTAGATACGCAGTATTTT.

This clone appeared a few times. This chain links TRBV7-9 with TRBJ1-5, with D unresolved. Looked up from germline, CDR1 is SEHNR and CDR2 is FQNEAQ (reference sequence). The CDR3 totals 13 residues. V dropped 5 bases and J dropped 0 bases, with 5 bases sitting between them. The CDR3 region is CASSHYSNQPQHF. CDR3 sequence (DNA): TGTGCCAGCAGCCATTATAGCAATCAGCCCCAGCATTTT.

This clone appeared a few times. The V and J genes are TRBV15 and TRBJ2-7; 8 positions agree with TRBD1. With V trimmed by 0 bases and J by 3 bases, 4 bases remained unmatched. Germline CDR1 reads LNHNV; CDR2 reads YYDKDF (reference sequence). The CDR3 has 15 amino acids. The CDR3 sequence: CATSREDRVGYEQYF. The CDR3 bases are TGTGCCACCAGCAGAGAGGACAGGGTTGGCTACGAGCAGTACTTC.

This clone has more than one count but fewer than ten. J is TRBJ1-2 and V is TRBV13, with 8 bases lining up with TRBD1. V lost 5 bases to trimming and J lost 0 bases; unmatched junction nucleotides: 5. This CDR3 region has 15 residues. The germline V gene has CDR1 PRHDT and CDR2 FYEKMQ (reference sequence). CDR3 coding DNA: TGTGCCAGCAGCCCTCAACAGGGGGCTAACTATGGCTACACCTTC. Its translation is CASSPQQGANYGYTF.

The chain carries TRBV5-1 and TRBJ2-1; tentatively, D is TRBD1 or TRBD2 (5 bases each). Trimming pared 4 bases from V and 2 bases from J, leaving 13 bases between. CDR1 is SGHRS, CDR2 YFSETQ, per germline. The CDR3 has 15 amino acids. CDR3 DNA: TGCGCCAGCAGCCCCCAGGGACGGACCTACAATGAGCAGTTCTTC. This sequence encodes CASSPQGRTYNEQFF.

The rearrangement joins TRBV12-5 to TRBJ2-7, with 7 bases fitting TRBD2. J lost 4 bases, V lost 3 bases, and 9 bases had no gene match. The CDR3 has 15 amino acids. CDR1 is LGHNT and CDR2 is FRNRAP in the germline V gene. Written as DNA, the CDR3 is TGTGCTAGTGGTTTCATTCCGCGGGAGAAATACGAGCAGTACTTC. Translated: CASGFIPREKYEQYF.

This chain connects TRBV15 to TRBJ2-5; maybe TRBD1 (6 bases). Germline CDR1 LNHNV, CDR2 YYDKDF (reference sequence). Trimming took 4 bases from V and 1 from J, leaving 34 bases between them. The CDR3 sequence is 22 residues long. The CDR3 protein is CATSKGSLFRARGGTTQETQYF. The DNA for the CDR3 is TGTGCCACCAGCAAGGGCAGCCTTTTTCGAGCCAGGGGTGGGACAACCCAAGAGACCCAGTACTTC.

The CDR3 spells CAWNGLGNTIYF. The CDR3 DNA sequence: TGTGCCTGGAATGGGTTGGGAAACACCATATATTTT. The gene calls are TRBV30 and TRBJ1-3; D call uncertain. The ends were cut back, 4 bases at V and 4 bases at J, with 8 bases in the middle. Germline V gives CDR1 GTSNPN, CDR2 SVGIG (reference sequence). This CDR3 is built from 12 residues.

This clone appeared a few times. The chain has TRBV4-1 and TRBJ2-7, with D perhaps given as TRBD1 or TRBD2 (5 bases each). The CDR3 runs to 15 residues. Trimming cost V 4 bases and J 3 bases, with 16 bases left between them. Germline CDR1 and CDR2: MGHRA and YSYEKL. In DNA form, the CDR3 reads TGCGCCAGCAGCCTCCTAGAGGGGACCCTCTACGAGCAGTACTTC. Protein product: CASSLLEGTLYEQYF.

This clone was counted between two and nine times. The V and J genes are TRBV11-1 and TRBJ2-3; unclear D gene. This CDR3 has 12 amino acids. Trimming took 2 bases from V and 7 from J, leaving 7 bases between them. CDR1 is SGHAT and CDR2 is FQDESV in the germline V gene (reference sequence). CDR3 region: CASSLYGNTQYF. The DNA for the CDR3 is TGTGCCAGCAGCTTATATGGAAATACGCAGTATTTT.

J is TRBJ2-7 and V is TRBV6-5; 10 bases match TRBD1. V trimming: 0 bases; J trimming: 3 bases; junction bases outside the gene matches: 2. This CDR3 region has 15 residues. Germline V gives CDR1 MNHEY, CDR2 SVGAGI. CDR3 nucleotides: TGTGCCAGCAGTTACTCGGGACAGGGGTACTACGAGCAGTACTTC. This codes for CASSYSGQGYYEQYF.

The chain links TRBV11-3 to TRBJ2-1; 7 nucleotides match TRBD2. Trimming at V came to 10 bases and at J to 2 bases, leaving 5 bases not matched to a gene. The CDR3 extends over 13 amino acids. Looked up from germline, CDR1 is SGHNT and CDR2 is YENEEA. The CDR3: CATSSGTYNEQFF. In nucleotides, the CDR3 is TGTGCCACCTCTAGCGGAACCTACAATGAGCAGTTCTTC.

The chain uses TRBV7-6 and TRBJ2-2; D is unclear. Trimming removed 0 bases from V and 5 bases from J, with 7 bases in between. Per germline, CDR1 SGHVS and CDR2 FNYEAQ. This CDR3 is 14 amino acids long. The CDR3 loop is CASSLALVTGELFF. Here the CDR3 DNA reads TGTGCCAGCAGCTTAGCGCTCGTGACCGGGGAGCTGTTTTTT.

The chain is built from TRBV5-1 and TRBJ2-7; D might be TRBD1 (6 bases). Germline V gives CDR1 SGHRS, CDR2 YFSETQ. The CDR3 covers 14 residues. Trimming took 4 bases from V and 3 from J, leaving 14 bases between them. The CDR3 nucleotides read TGCGCCAGCAGCCCCGAGCCGACAGGCTACGAGCAGTACTTC. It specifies CASSPEPTGYEQYF. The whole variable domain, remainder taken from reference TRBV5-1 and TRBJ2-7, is KAGVTQTPRYLIKTRGQQVTLSCSPISGHRSVSWYQQTPGQGLQFLFEYFSETQRNKGNFPGRFSGRQFSNSRSEMNVSTLELGDSALYLCASSPEPTGYEQYFGPGTRLTVT.

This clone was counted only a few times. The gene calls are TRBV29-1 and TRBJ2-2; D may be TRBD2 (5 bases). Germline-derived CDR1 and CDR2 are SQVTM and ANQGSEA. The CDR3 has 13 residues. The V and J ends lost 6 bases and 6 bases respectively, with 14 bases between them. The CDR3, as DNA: TGCAGCGTGCGTGGGAGTTCACCCGGGGAGCTGTTTTTT. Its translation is CSVRGSSPGELFF.

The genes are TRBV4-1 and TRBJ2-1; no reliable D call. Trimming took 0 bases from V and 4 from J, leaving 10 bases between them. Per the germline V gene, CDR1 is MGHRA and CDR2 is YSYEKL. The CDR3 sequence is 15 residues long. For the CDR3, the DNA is TGCGCCAGCAGCCAAGATGGACGGATTTACAATGAGCAGTTCTTC. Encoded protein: CASSQDGRIYNEQFF.

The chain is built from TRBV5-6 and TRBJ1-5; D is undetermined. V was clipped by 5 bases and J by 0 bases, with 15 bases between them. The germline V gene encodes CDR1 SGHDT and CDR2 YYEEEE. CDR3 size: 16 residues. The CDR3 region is CASSLKPSSSNQPQHF. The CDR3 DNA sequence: TGTGCCAGCAGTCTGAAACCCAGTAGTAGCAATCAGCCCCAGCATTTT.

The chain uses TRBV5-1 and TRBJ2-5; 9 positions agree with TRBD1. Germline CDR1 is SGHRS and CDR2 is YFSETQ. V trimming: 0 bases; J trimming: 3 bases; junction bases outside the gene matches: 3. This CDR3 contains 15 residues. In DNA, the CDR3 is TGCGCCAGCAGCTTGGGTTGGGACAGGGAAGAGACCCAGTACTTC. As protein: CASSLGWDREETQYF.

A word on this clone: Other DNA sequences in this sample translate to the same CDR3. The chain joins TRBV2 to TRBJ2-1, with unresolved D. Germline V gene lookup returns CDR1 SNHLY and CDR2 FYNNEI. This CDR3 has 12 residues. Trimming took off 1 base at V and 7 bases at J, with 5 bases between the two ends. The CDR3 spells CASSEDLNEQFF. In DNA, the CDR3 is TGTGCCAGCAGTGAAGACCTTAATGAGCAGTTCTTC.

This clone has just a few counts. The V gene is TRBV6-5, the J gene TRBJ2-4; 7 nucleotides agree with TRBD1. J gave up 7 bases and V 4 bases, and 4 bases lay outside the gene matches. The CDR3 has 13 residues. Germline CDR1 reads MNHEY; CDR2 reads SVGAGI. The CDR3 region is CASSLAGGNIQYF. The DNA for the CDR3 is TGTGCCAGCAGTTTAGCAGGGGGTAACATTCAGTACTTC.

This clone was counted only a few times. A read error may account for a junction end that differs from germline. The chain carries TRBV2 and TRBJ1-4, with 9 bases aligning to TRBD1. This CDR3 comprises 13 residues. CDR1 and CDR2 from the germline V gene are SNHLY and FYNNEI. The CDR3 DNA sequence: TGTGCCAGCGGTGACAGGGGGAATGAAAAACTGTTTTTT. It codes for CASGDRGNEKLFF. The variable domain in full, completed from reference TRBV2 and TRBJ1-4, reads EPEVTQTPSHQVTQMGQEVILRCVPISNHLYFYWYRQILGQKVEFLVSFYNNEISEKSEIFDDQFSVERPDGSNFTLKIRSTKLEDSAMYFCASGDRGNEKLFFGSGTQLSVL.

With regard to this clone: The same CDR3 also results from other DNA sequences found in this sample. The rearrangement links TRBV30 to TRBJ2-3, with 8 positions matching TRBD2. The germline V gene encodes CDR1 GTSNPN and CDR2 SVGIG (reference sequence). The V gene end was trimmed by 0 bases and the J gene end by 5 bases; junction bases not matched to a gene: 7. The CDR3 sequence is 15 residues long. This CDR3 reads CAWSVLAGGGDTQYF. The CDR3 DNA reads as TGTGCCTGGAGTGTACTGGCGGGGGGAGGAGATACGCAGTATTTT.

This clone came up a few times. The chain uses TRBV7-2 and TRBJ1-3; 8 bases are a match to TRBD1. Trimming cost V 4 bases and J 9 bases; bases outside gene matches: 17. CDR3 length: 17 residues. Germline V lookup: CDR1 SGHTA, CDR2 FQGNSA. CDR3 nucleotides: TGTGCCAGCAGCTCTTTGCGGACAGGGCTTTGGCGGGGCACCATATATTTT. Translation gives CASSSLRTGLWRGTIYF.

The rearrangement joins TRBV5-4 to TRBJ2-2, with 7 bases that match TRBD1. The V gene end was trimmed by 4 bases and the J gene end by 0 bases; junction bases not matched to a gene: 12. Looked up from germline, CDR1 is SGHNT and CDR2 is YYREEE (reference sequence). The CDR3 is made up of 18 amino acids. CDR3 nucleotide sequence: TGTGCCAGCAGCCCGAGGGCCAGGGGGAGATCGAACACCGGGGAGCTGTTTTTT. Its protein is CASSPRARGRSNTGELFF.

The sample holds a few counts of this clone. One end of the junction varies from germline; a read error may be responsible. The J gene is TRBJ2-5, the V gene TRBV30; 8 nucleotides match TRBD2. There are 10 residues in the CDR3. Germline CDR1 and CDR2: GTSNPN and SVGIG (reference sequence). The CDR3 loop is CASGLETQYF. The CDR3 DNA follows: TGCGCTAGCGGGCTTGAGACCCAGTACTTC.

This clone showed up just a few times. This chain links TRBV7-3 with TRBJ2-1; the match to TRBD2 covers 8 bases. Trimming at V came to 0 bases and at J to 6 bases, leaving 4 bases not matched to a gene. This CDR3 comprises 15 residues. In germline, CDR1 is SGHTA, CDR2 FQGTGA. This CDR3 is CASSLTSGAINEQFF. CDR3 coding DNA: TGTGCCAGCAGCTTAACTAGCGGGGCGATCAATGAGCAGTTCTTC.

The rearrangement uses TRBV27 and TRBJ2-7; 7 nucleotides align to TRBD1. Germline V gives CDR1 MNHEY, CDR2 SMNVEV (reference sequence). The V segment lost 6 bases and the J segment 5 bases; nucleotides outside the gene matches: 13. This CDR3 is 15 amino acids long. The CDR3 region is CASSRPHTGDDEQYF. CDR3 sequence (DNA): TGTGCCAGCAGCCGCCCTCATACAGGGGACGACGAGCAGTACTTC.

Here the CDR3 reads CASSLGTTGTEAFF. As DNA, the CDR3 is TGCGCCAGCAGCTTGGGGACGACAGGTACTGAAGCTTTCTTT. The rearrangement joins TRBV5-1 to TRBJ1-1, with a possible D match to TRBD1 (6 bases). There are 14 residues in the CDR3. Looked up from germline, CDR1 is SGHRS and CDR2 is YFSETQ. V was clipped by 0 bases and J by 5 bases, with 11 bases between them.

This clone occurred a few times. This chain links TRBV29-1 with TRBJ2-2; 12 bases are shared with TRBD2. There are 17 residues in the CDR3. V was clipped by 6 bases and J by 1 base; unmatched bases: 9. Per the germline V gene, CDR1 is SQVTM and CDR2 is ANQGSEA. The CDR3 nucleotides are TGCAGCGTGTTGGGACTAGCGGGCGCTCTGAACACCGGGGAGCTGTTTTTT. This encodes CSVLGLAGALNTGELFF.

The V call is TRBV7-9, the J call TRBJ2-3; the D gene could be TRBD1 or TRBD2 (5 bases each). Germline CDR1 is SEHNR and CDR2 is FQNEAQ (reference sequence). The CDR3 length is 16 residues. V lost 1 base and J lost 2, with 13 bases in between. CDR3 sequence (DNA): TGTGCCAGCAGCTTAGTGGCCGGGGCGTTCACAGATACGCAGTATTTT. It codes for CASSLVAGAFTDTQYF.

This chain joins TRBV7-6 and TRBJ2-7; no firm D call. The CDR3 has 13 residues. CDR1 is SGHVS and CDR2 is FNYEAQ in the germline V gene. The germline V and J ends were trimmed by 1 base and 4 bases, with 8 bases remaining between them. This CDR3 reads CASSLGQDYEQYF. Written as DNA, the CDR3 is TGTGCCAGCAGCTTAGGTCAGGATTACGAGCAGTACTTC.